This T cell receptor beta chain was observed in a study of blood T cell repertoires in COVID-19. Study summary: Sources were T cells, B-cell-depleted T cells, or PBMCs; the material itself was cDNA or gDNA.

The V end lost 3 bases, the J end lost 7 bases, and 13 bases lay between the germline ends. The CDR3 has 14 residues. Germline loops: CDR1 MDHEN, CDR2 SYDVKM. Data came from immunoSEQ multiplex PCR; TCRdb stores just in-frame clones and leaves some out. The data contain around 80,000 clones, over 70% of them singletons. The sequence was obtained from a man aged 45-65 years with active or convalescent COVID-19. Sequenced input: peripheral blood. The genes are TRBV28 and TRBJ1-5, with a possible D match to TRBD1 (6 bases). The CDR3 here is CASSLAGVKQPQHF. Here the CDR3 DNA reads TGTGCCAGCAGTTTGGCAGGGGTAAAACAGCCCCAGCATTTT. Looking up the rest from reference TRBV28 and TRBJ1-5 gives the full variable domain: DVKVTQSSRYLVKRTGEKVFLECVQDMDHENMFWYRQDPGLGLRLIYFSYDVKMKEKGDIPEGYSVSREKKERFSLILESASTNQTSMYLCASSLAGVKQPQHFGDGTRLSIL.